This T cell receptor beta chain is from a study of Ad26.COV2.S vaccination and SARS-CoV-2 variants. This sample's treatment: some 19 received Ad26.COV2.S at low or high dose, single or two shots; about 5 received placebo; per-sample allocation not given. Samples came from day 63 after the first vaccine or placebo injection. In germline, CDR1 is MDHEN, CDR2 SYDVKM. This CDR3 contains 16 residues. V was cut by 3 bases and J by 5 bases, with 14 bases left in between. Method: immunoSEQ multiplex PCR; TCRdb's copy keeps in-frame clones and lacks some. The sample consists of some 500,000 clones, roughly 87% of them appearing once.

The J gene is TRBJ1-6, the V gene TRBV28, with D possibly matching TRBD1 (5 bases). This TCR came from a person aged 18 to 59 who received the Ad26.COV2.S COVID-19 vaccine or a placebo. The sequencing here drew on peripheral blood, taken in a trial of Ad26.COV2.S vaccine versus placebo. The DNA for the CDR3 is TGTGCCAGCAGTTTTGACAGTTGGCGGGATAATTCACCCCTCCACTTT. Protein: CASSFDSWRDNSPLHF.